A selection of T cell receptor beta chains follows, all from one sample in a study of blood T cell repertoires in COVID-19. TCRdb's table, derived via immunoSEQ multiplex PCR, lists solely in-frame clones and lacks some. The data hold around 360,000 clones, with approximately 87% observed a single time. Specimen: peripheral blood. These receptors all stem from a woman aged 25 to 39 with COVID-19, enrolled during active disease. CDR3s include the opening cysteine and the closing phenylalanine or tryptophan. The order of the fields is D gene, J gene, clone size, V gene, CDR3 DNA, CDR3 protein. The D gene is left open where the match is weak. Clone size is stated in some rows and not others, as once, few, many or a class when expanded.

TRBD2,TRBJ2-3,.,TRBV7-3,TGTGCCAGCAGCTCCCGGACTAGCGGGCTCACAGATACGCAGTATTTT,CASSSRTSGLTDTQYF
TRBD2,TRBJ2-1,.,TRBV6-5,TGTGCCAGCAGGCGGACTAGCGAAAACAATGAGCAGTTCTTC,CASRRTSENNEQFF
.,TRBJ2-2,.,TRBV6-5,TGTGCCAGCAGTTCGGACACCGGGGAGCTGTTTTTT,CASSSDTGELFF
.,TRBJ1-5,.,TRBV7-9,TGTGCCAGCAGCTCAATGAATCAGCCCCAGCATTTT,CASSSMNQPQHF
TRBD2,TRBJ2-5,.,TRBV7-2,TGTGCCAGCAGCCGGACTAGCGGGAGACAAGAGACCCAGTACTTC,CASSRTSGRQETQYF
.,TRBJ1-2,.,TRBV9,TGTGCCAGCAGCTCAACAGGGCATAACTATGGCTACACCTTC,CASSSTGHNYGYTF
.,TRBJ2-5,.,TRBV7-9,TGTGCCAGCAGCTTAGCGAGGGTGACGGAGACCCAGTACTTC,CASSLARVTETQYF
TRBD2,TRBJ2-7,.,TRBV5-4,TGTGCCAGCAGCTTGAACACGGGAGGGCCGAGGGAGCAGTACTTC,CASSLNTGGPREQYF
TRBD1,TRBJ2-7,.,TRBV10-1,TGCGCCAGCAGTGAGAACAGGGGCGGCTACGAGCAGTACTTC,CASSENRGGYEQYF
.,TRBJ1-5,.,TRBV7-2,TGTGCCAGCAGCTTAGTCCCGGGTTACTACGGCAATCAGCCCCAGCATTTT,CASSLVPGYYGNQPQHF
.,TRBJ2-7,.,TRBV5-1,TGCGCCAGCCGACTCGAGCTCTCATACGAGCAGTACTTC,CASRLELSYEQYF
TRBD2,TRBJ2-7,.,TRBV7-3,TGTGCCAGCAGCCCAAAGGGACTAGCGGGGTTATACGAGCAGTACTTC,CASSPKGLAGLYEQYF
.,TRBJ1-5,.,TRBV10-2,TGCGCCAGCAGGGAACAGGACAATCAGCCCCAGCATTTT,CASREQDNQPQHF
.,TRBJ1-4,.,TRBV7-9,TGTGCCAGCAGCTCCTCCAGGACAGCAACTAATGAAAAACTGTTTTTT,CASSSSRTATNEKLFF
.,TRBJ2-5,.,TRBV2,TGTGCCAGGCCGACGGGGGTGGGCGAGACCCAGTACTTC,CARPTGVGETQYF
TRBD2,TRBJ2-1,.,TRBV19,TGTGCCAGTAGTATTGGACTAGCGGGAGTTGAGCAGTTCTTC,CASSIGLAGVEQFF
.,TRBJ2-7,.,TRBV28,TGTGCCAGCAACCCGGCGCGACCGGGACACAACTACGAGCAGTACTTC,CASNPARPGHNYEQYF
.,TRBJ2-6,.,TRBV6-5,TGTGCCAGCAGTTTGGAGATGGACTCTGGGGCCAACGTCCTGACTTTC,CASSLEMDSGANVLTF
TRBD1,TRBJ1-4,once,TRBV2,TGTGCCAGCAGTGTCGAGATTCAGGGGGCGCCGTCTAATGAAAAACTGTTTTTT,CASSVEIQGAPSNEKLFF
.,TRBJ2-5,.,TRBV5-4,TGTGCCAGCAGCTTCTCAGGGTACGAGACCCAGTACTTC,CASSFSGYETQYF
.,TRBJ1-2,many,TRBV28,TGTGCCAGCACCCGGCCCGATGGAGGACCCAACTATGGCTACACCTTC,CASTRPDGGPNYGYTF
.,TRBJ2-1,.,TRBV6-1,TGTGCCAGCAGTGAAGATGGGAATCCCTTCGCGGGGCAGTTCTTC,CASSEDGNPFAGQFF
TRBD2,TRBJ2-5,.,TRBV3-1/TRBV3-2,TGTGCCAGCAGCCAAGGGACTAGCGTGGGCCAAGAGACCCAGTACTTC,CASSQGTSVGQETQYF
.,TRBJ2-5,.,TRBV11-2,TGTGCCAGCAGCTTAGACCTGGGAGGGGGACCCTACCAAGAGACCCAGTACTTC,CASSLDLGGGPYQETQYF
.,TRBJ2-3,.,TRBV7-2,TGTGCCGGCAAGGGGGTAGGACCTACGCAGTATTTT,CAGKGVGPTQYF
TRBD1,TRBJ2-2,.,TRBV5-4,TGTGCCAGCAGCCGGGGACAGGTGAACACCGGGGAGCTGTTTTTT,CASSRGQVNTGELFF
.,TRBJ2-7,.,TRBV2,TGTGCCAGCAGCTGGAGTGGGGCGGCATCATACGAGCAGTACTTC,CASSWSGAASYEQYF
.,TRBJ2-7,few,TRBV6-6,TGTGCCAGCGGCACACCCTACGAGCAGTACTTC,CASGTPYEQYF
.,TRBJ1-2,.,TRBV7-2,TGTGCCAGCAGCCGCGCGGGCTATGGCTACACCTTC,CASSRAGYGYTF
.,TRBJ1-3,.,TRBV30,TGTGCCTGGAGTGTAGAGTCTGGAAACACCATATATTTT,CAWSVESGNTIYF
TRBD1,TRBJ2-7,once,TRBV28,TGTGCCAGCAGTTTTTGGACAGGTTCCTACGAGCAGTACTTC,CASSFWTGSYEQYF
TRBD1,TRBJ1-2,few,TRBV28,TGTGCCAGCAGCTTGACAGGGAGGCACTATGGCTACACCTTC,CASSLTGRHYGYTF
.,TRBJ1-2,.,TRBV28,TGTGCCAGCAGTTTGACCGGGTTGGTTGGCTACACCTTC,CASSLTGLVGYTF
TRBD1,TRBJ2-1,.,TRBV3-1/TRBV3-2,TGTGCCAGCAGCCTGGTCCAGGGGGCTTGGAATGAGCAGTTCTTC,CASSLVQGAWNEQFF
TRBD1,TRBJ1-1,.,TRBV29-1,TGCAGCGTTAGCGCCGGGACAGGGGGGAACACTGAAGCTTTCTTT,CSVSAGTGGNTEAFF
TRBD2,TRBJ2-3,.,TRBV7-3,TGTGCCAGCAGCCCGGACCAGATAGCGGGGGGCACAGATACGCAGTATTTT,CASSPDQIAGGTDTQYF
TRBD1,TRBJ1-6,few,TRBV2,TGTGCCAGCAGTTGGGACAGCCAAGGGTCACCCCTCCACTTT,CASSWDSQGSPLHF
TRBD2,TRBJ2-7,.,TRBV19,TGTGCCAGTAGCCCGGGACTAGACCTACGAGGGCAGTACTTC,CASSPGLDLRGQYF
.,TRBJ2-3,.,TRBV9,TGTGCCAGCAGCGCCAGCCAAACAGTCACAGATACGCAGTATTTT,CASSASQTVTDTQYF
TRBD1,TRBJ2-7,.,TRBV9,TGTGCCAGCAGCACAGGGACAGGGGACCGGGAGCAGTACTTC,CASSTGTGDREQYF
TRBD1,TRBJ1-2,.,TRBV2,TGTGCCAGCAGCGGAGACAGGGCCCATGGCTACACCTTC,CASSGDRAHGYTF
TRBD1,TRBJ2-7,.,TRBV28,TGTGCCAGCAGTTATACCGGGACAGTCTACGAGCAGTACTTC,CASSYTGTVYEQYF
TRBD1,TRBJ1-1,.,TRBV10-3,TGTGCCATCACTGGACAGGCGTGGGACACTGAAGCTTTCTTT,CAITGQAWDTEAFF